The rows below give T cell receptor beta chains drawn from one sample of a study of T cell responses to AZD1222 COVID-19 vaccine. Clones were sequenced by immunoSEQ multiplex PCR, and TCRdb holds only the in-frame ones, with some missing. The data contain under 110,000 clones, just over 85% of them singletons. The specimen comprised peripheral blood, sampled on day 0 of AZD1222 vaccination. These receptors were obtained from an adult in good health. Each CDR3 is given with its conserved first and last residue. The order of the fields is D gene, clone size, V gene, J gene, CDR3 DNA, CDR3 protein. D genes are given only for firm matches. Clone size, where shown, is once, few, many, or a class for clones that have expanded.

NA	NA	TRBV3-1/TRBV3-2	TRBJ1-1	TGTGCCAGCAGCCCCCCTATGAACACTGAAGCTTTCTTT	CASSPPMNTEAFF
NA	NA	TRBV11-3	TRBJ1-1	TGTGCCAGCAGCCCAGGGTCCATGAACACTGAAGCTTTCTTT	CASSPGSMNTEAFF
TRBD2	few	TRBV4-3	TRBJ2-4	TGCGCCAGCAGCCAAGACTACACGTTAGCGGGATTCCCAGTAGCCAAAAACATTCAGTACTTC	CASSQDYTLAGFPVAKNIQYF
TRBD2	NA	TRBV10-3	TRBJ2-1	TGTGCCATCAGTGTTCGAATCGGGACTAGCGATAACAATGAGCAGTTCTTC	CAISVRIGTSDNNEQFF
NA	once	TRBV7-9	TRBJ1-3	TGTGCCAGCAGCGCGGGAGCCGGGGGCACCATATATTTT	CASSAGAGGTIYF
NA	NA	TRBV28	TRBJ1-1	TGTGCCAGCAGTCTAGGACATGGGGTGGACACTGAAGCTTTCTTT	CASSLGHGVDTEAFF
TRBD1	NA	TRBV4-1	TRBJ1-6	TGCGCCAGCAGCCGAGAGACAGGGGCAGTCAATTCACCCCTCCACTTT	CASSRETGAVNSPLHF
TRBD2	NA	TRBV7-2	TRBJ2-7	TGTGCCAGCAGCTCACCGGGACTAGCCGTCTACGAGCAGTACTTC	CASSSPGLAVYEQYF
NA	NA	TRBV19	TRBJ2-6	TGTGCCAGTCATCCGGGACTTCAGAGCTCTGGGGCCAACGTCCTGACTTTC	CASHPGLQSSGANVLTF
TRBD1	NA	TRBV7-9	TRBJ2-7	TGTGCCAGCAGCCCGGGACAGGGACCTTACGAGCAGTACTTC	CASSPGQGPYEQYF
TRBD2	once	TRBV28	TRBJ2-1	TGTGCCAGCAGTCAACCGGGACTAGCGGGAGGGAATGAGCAGTTCTTC	CASSQPGLAGGNEQFF
NA	NA	TRBV5-5	TRBJ1-2	TGTGCCAGCAGCTCCTCCGGGACACAGTATGGCTACACCTTC	CASSSSGTQYGYTF
TRBD1	NA	TRBV5-5	TRBJ1-4	TGTGCCAGCAGCTTGAACGACAGGGGGGCTGAAAAACTGTTTTTT	CASSLNDRGAEKLFF
TRBD2	NA	TRBV28	TRBJ2-2	TGTGCCAGCAGTTTATCTCGGGGACTAGCGGGAGAGAGGGAGCTGTTTTTT	CASSLSRGLAGERELFF
NA	NA	TRBV29-1	TRBJ2-5	TGCAGCGTTCAACAAGAGACCCAGTACTTC	CSVQQETQYF
NA	NA	TRBV2	TRBJ1-5	TGTGCCAGCAGTCCTGGACGGCGGCCCCAGCATTTT	CASSPGRRPQHF
NA	NA	TRBV9	TRBJ1-1	TGTGCCAGCAGCGTGGGTCAGGGGAACACTGAAGCTTTCTTT	CASSVGQGNTEAFF
TRBD1	NA	TRBV7-6	TRBJ2-7	TGTGCCAGCAGCTACACGGACAGGGCAAAATCCTACGAGCAGTACTTC	CASSYTDRAKSYEQYF
NA	NA	TRBV7-2	TRBJ2-1	TGTGCCAGCAGCTTATCTTCCAATGAGCAGTTCTTC	CASSLSSNEQFF
TRBD2	NA	TRBV28	TRBJ2-7	TGTGCCAGCAGCCAGGGACTACTCTACGAGCAGTACTTC	CASSQGLLYEQYF
TRBD1	NA	TRBV5-4	TRBJ1-1	TGTGCCAGCAGCCTAGGGACAGGGGGCGCGTGGACTGAAGCTTTCTTT	CASSLGTGGAWTEAFF
TRBD2	NA	TRBV30	TRBJ2-1	TGTGCCTGGAGTGGGGGCGGGAGGAGCTCCTACAATGAGCAGTTCTTC	CAWSGGGRSSYNEQFF
NA	NA	TRBV4-2	TRBJ2-7	TGTGCCAGCAGCCAAGAAGGCCAGAACTACGAGCAGTACTTC	CASSQEGQNYEQYF
TRBD1	NA	TRBV30	TRBJ1-5	TGTGCCTGGAGTGTACCGGGACAGGGGAATCAGCCCCAGCATTTT	CAWSVPGQGNQPQHF
NA	NA	TRBV4-3	TRBJ2-2	TGCGCCAGCAGCCAAGCCCCTTCACGGGTAATGTACGGGGAGCTGTTTTTT	CASSQAPSRVMYGELFF
NA	NA	TRBV6-6	TRBJ1-4	TGTGCCAGCAGTTACTCTGGAGGAGGTAATGAAAAACTGTTTTTT	CASSYSGGGNEKLFF
NA	NA	TRBV4-1	TRBJ2-3	TGCGCCAGCAGCCAAGATTTTGGCCCTCCCTCAGATACGCAGTATTTT	CASSQDFGPPSDTQYF
TRBD1	once	TRBV5-1	TRBJ1-5	TGCGCCAGCAGGTACAGGGGGCCCAGCAATCAGCCCCAGCATTTT	CASRYRGPSNQPQHF
NA	NA	TRBV18	TRBJ1-5	TGTGCCAGCTCCCGCCCCAACCAGCCCCAGCATTTT	CASSRPNQPQHF
NA	NA	TRBV19	TRBJ1-6	TGTGCCAGTACCTATAGGGGCGGTCCCGGGGACTCACCCCTCCACTTT	CASTYRGGPGDSPLHF
NA	NA	TRBV7-3	TRBJ1-1	TGTGCCAGCAGCTTAGCCCCGGGACAGAACACTGAAGCTTTCTTT	CASSLAPGQNTEAFF
NA	NA	TRBV6-2/TRBV6-3	TRBJ1-5	TGTGCCAGCAGTTACGGTGTGCGCAATCAGCCCCAGCATTTT	CASSYGVRNQPQHF
NA	NA	TRBV7-9	TRBJ1-3	TGTGCCAGCAGCTTCCGGGCCGCTGGTTTCACCATATATTTT	CASSFRAAGFTIYF
NA	NA	TRBV27	TRBJ2-1	TGTGCCAGCAGTTTTTCCCCAGGGGCTGGTGAGCAGTTCTTC	CASSFSPGAGEQFF
NA	NA	TRBV5-4	TRBJ2-1	TGTGCCAGCAGCGATGCGGGAAGGAACAATGAGCAGTTCTTC	CASSDAGRNNEQFF
NA	NA	TRBV30	TRBJ2-3	TGTGCCTGGAGCCTAGGGGGGGGGAGGACAGATACGCAGTATTTT	CAWSLGGGRTDTQYF
TRBD1	NA	TRBV4-1	TRBJ2-1	TGCGCCAGCAGCCAAGTCCCAAGGGGGCGATACAATGAGCAGTTCTTC	CASSQVPRGRYNEQFF
TRBD2	NA	TRBV28	TRBJ2-7	TGTGCCAGCAGTTCCAGCGGGAGTCATGAGCAGTACTTC	CASSSSGSHEQYF
TRBD1	medium-sized	TRBV4-2	TRBJ2-7	TGTGCCAGCAGCCAAGATGACAGGGTATACGAGCAGTACTTC	CASSQDDRVYEQYF
TRBD1	NA	TRBV3-1/TRBV3-2	TRBJ1-2	TGTGCCAGCAGCCAGACAGGGACGAGAAACTATGGCTACACCTTC	CASSQTGTRNYGYTF
NA	NA	TRBV28	TRBJ2-5	TGTGCCAGCAGTCCTTCCGGACAGCAAGAGACCCAGTACTTC	CASSPSGQQETQYF
NA	NA	TRBV19	TRBJ2-2	TGTGCCAGTAGTGCCTCACTAGCATCCGCCGGGGAGCTGTTTTTT	CASSASLASAGELFF
TRBD1	once	TRBV13	TRBJ2-1	TGTGCCAGCAGCTCCCGGGACAGGGGGGGAAATGAGCAGTTCTTC	CASSSRDRGGNEQFF
NA	NA	TRBV3-1/TRBV3-2	TRBJ2-1	TGTGCCAGCAGCCGACTCGGATACAATGAGCAGTTCTTC	CASSRLGYNEQFF
NA	NA	TRBV9	TRBJ1-4	TGTGCCAGCACCCCGGGGGGGGGAGAAAAACTGTTTTTT	CASTPGGGEKLFF
NA	NA	TRBV9	TRBJ2-3	TGTGCCAGCAGCTCGGGTGGAGGCGGGCCGCAGTATTTT	CASSSGGGGPQYF
TRBD2	NA	TRBV6-5	TRBJ2-7	TGTGCCAGCAGTCCAGGTACTAGCGCCAGAGCCGAGCAGTACTTC	CASSPGTSARAEQYF
NA	NA	TRBV4-2	TRBJ1-1	TGTGCCAGCAGCCAAGATCCAAAGAACACTGAAGCTTTCTTT	CASSQDPKNTEAFF
NA	NA	TRBV30	TRBJ1-1	TGTGCCTGTTCGGACAGTGACACTGAAGCTTTCTTT	CACSDSDTEAFF
TRBD2	NA	TRBV7-9	TRBJ2-1	TGTGCCAGCAGCTCTAGCGGGAGTACCTACAATGAGCAGTTCTTC	CASSSSGSTYNEQFF
NA	NA	TRBV20-1	TRBJ1-2	TGCAGTGCTAGTCCGTCAGTGCTGGATGGCTACACCTTC	CSASPSVLDGYTF
TRBD1	NA	TRBV7-2	TRBJ1-2	TGTGCCAGCAGCGGACAGGGAATGTGGTATGGCTACACCTTC	CASSGQGMWYGYTF